This T cell receptor beta chain was sequenced in a study of shared clonotypes between healthy human individuals. As for the study in general: CD4 naive and memory got three plates each, CD8 naive two, CD8 memory one.

All the donors were Caucasian adults who lived in Nashville, Tennessee. The V gene's germline CDR1 is SEHNR and CDR2 FQNEAQ (reference sequence). The CDR3 is 14 residues long. Between the trimmed V and J ends, which lost 2 bases and 2 bases, there was a span of 6 bases. It was across several immunoSEQ plates that each subset's genomic DNA was evenly split. TCRdb keeps only in-frame clones here, not all; method: immunoSEQ multiplex PCR. The repertoire has 600,000 to 750,000 clones, approximately 75% of them found once; the top ten carry under 2%. Findings and limits, study-wide: As a rule, naive subsets had a larger estimated richness than memory subsets.

With respect to this clone: What it recognizes is unknown. This sample also contains other DNA sequences that code for the same CDR3.

This rearrangement joins TRBV7-9 to TRBJ2-2; D unresolved. This clonotype originated in a woman in her thirties in good health. Sequenced input: memory CD4+ T cells sorted from blood. Subset here: CD45RA-negative fraction. The CDR3 sequence: CASSLTANTGELFF. The CDR3 nucleotides are TGTGCCAGCAGCTTAACGGCTAACACCGGGGAGCTGTTTTTT.